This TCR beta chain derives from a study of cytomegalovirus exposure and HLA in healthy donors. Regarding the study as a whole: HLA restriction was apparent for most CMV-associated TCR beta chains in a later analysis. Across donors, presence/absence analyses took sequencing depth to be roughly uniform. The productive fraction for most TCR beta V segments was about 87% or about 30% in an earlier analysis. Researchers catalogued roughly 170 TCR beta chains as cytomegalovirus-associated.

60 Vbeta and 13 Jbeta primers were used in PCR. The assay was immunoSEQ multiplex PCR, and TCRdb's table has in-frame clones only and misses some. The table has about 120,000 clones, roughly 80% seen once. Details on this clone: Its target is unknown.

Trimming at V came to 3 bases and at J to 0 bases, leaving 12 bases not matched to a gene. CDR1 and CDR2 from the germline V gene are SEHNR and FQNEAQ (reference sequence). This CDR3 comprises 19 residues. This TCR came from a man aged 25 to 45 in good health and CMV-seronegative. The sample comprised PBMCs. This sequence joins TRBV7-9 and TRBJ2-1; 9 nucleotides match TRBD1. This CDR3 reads CASSLGTGLRTSSYNEQFF. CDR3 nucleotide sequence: TGTGCCAGCAGCTTGGGGACAGGGTTGCGGACGAGCTCCTACAATGAGCAGTTCTTC.